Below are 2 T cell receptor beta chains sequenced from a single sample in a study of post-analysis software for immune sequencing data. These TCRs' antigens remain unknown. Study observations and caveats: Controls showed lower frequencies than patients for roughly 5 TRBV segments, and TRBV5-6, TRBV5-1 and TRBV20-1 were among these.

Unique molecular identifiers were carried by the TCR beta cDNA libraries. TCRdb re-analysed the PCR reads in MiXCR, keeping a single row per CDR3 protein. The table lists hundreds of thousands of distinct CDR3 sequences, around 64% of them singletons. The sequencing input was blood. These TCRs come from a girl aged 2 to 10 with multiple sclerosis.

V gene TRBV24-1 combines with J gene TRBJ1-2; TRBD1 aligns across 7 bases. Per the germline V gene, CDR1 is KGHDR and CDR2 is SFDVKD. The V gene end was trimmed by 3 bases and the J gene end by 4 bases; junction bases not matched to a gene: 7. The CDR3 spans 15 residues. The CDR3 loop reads CATSDPRTGFYGYTF. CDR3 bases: TGTGCCACCAGTGATCCACGGACAGGCTTCTATGGCTACACCTTC.

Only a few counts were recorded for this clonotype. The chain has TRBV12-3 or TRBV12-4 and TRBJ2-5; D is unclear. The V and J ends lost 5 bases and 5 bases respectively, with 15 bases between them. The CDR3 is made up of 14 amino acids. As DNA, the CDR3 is TGTGCCAGCAGTCCCCACAAGGGCAGGGAGACCCAGTACTTC. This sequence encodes CASSPHKGRETQYF.